This T cell receptor beta chain originates from a study of blood T cells in healthy people across ages. Notes on the study in general: No conclusive comparison of naive versus antigen-experienced cells was possible with unsorted PBMCs. Diversity of TCR beta correlated strongly with naive T cell percentage.

Note on this clonotype: Antigen unknown.

Trimming cost V 0 bases and J 7 bases, with 13 bases left between them. This CDR3 region has 15 residues. Per germline, CDR1 DFQATT and CDR2 SNEGSKA (reference sequence). Using a J-beta primer mix together with a sample-barcoded 5' primer, a second PCR was run for roughly 7 to 11 cycles. From the 5' RACE reads, TCRdb called clonotypes with MiXCR, one entry per CDR3 protein. The table shows approximately 960,000 distinct CDR3 sequences, with about 27% occurring only once. The data were also submitted as part of a second study, on T cells of mothers and their children. Per that paper: A primer called M1S, used in the second PCR, added sample barcodes and 2-4 random nucleotides.

The specimen was blood. The receptor was derived from a woman in her 40s in good health. The V and J genes are TRBV20-1 and TRBJ1-6, with a tentative D call TRBD1 (5 bases). CDR3 sequence: CSAREVWGLNSPLHF. The CDR3 DNA reads TGCAGTGCTAGAGAAGTTTGGGGCCTGAATTCACCCCTCCACTTT.